This T cell receptor (beta chain) was found in a study of shared clonotypes between healthy human individuals. Study results and limitations: Clonotype sharing among the donors was expected to vary with sequencing depth.

Roughly 200 ng DNA, tens of thousands of T cell genomes, went into each sorted-subset replicate PCR. Sequenced by immunoSEQ multiplex PCR; TCRdb stores in-frame clones only, minus some. The sample records roughly 530,000 clones, 96% being singletons. Remarks on this clone: Its matching antigen is unknown.

Splitting the CD4+ cells yielded a CD45RA+ naive subset and a CD45RA-negative memory subset. Per the germline V gene, CDR1 is MNHEY and CDR2 is SVGAGI. The CDR3 is 14 residues long. The ends lost 6 bases at V and 2 bases at J; junction bases unmatched: 0. The TCR was taken from a woman in her twenties or thirties in good health. The chain joins TRBV6-5 to TRBJ2-1, with TRBD2 identical over 11 bases. Input material: naive CD4+ T cells sorted from blood. The subset here: CD45RA+ positively selected. In nucleotides, the CDR3 is TGTGCCAGCAGACTAGCGGGAGCCTACAATGAGCAGTTCTTC. Its protein product is CASRLAGAYNEQFF.